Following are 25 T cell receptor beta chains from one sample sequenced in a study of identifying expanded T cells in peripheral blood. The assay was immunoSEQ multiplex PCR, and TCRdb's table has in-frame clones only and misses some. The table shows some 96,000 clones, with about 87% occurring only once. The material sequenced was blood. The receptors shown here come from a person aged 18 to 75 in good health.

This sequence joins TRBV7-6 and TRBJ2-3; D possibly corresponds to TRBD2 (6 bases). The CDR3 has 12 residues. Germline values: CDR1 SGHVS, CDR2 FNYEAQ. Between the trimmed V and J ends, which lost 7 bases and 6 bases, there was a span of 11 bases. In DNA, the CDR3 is TGTGCCAGCACCACTGCGGGGGATACGCAGTATTTT. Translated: CASTTAGDTQYF.

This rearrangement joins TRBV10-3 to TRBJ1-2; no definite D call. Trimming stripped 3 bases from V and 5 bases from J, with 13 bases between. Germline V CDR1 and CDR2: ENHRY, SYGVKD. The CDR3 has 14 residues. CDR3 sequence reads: CAISEPTRVYGYTF. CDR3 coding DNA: TGTGCCATCAGTGAACCCACCCGGGTGTATGGCTACACCTTC.

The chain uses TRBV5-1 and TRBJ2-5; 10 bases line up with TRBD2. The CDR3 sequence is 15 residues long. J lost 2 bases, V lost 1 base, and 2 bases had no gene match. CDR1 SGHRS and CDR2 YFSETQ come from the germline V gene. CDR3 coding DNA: TGCGCCAGCAGCTTGAGCGGGAGGGGGCAAGAGACCCAGTACTTC. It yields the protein CASSLSGRGQETQYF.

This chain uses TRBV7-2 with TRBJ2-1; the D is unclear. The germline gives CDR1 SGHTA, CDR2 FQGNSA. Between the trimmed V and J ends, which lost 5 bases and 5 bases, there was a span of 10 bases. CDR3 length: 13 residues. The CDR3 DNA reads TGTGCCAGCAGCCACCCACGCGACAATGAGCAGTTCTTC. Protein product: CASSHPRDNEQFF.

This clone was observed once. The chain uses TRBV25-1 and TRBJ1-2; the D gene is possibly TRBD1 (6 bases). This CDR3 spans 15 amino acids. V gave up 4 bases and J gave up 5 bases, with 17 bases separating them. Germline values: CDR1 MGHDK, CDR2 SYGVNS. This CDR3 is CASSAPTGSWYGYTF. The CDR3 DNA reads TGTGCCAGCAGTGCTCCCACAGGGTCTTGGTATGGCTACACCTTC.

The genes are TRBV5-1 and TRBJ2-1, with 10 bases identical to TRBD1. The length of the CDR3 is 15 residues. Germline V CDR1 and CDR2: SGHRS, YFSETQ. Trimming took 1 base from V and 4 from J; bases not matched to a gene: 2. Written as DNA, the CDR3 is TGCGCCAGCAGCTTGAGGGGACAGGGGTACAATGAGCAGTTCTTC. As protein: CASSLRGQGYNEQFF.

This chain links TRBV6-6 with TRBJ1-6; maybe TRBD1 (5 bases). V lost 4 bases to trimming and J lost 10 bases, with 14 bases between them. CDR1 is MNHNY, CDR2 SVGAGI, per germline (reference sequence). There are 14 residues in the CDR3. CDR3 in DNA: TGTGCCAGCAGTTCTCAGGGTGGACGGTCACCCCTCCACTTT. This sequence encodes CASSSQGGRSPLHF.

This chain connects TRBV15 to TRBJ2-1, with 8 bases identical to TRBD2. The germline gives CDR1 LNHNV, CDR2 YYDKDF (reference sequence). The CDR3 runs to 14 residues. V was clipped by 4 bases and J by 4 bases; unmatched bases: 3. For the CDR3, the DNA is TGTGCCACCAGCAATCGCGGGGGGTACAATGAGCAGTTCTTC. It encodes CATSNRGGYNEQFF.

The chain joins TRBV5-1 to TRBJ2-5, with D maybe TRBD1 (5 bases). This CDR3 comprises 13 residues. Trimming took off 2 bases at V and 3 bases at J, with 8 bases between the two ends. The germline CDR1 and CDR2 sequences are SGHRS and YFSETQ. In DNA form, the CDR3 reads TGCGCCAGCAGCTTCCGCAGGGAAGAGACCCAGTACTTC. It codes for CASSFRREETQYF.

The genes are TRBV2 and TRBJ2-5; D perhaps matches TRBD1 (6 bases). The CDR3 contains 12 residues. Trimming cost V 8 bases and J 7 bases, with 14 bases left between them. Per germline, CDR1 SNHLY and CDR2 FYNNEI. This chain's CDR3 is CASRGGPGTQYF. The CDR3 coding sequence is TGTGCCAGCCGTGGGGGCCCAGGGACCCAGTACTTC.

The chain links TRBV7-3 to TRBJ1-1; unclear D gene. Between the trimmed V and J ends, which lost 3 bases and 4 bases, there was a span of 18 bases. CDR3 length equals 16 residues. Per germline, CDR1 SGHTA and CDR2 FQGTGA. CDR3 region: CASSLFTSGPGTEAFF. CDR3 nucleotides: TGTGCCAGCAGCTTGTTCACTTCCGGGCCGGGCACTGAAGCTTTCTTT.

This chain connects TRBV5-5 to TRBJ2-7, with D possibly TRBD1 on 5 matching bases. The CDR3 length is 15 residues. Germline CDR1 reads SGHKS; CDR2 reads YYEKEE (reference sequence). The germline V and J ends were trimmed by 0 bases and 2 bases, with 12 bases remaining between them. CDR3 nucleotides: TGTGCCAGCAGCTTGGGGCCAACAGGACCCTACGAGCAGTACTTC. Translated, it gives CASSLGPTGPYEQYF.

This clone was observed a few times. The chain's CDR3 is CASSQDRGQLNTEAFF. In DNA, the CDR3 is TGCGCCAGCAGCCAAGACCGCGGGCAGCTGAACACTGAAGCTTTCTTT. This chain joins TRBV4-1 and TRBJ1-1, with D hard to call. CDR1 and CDR2 from the germline V gene are MGHRA and YSYEKL. V lost 0 bases, J lost 0 bases, and 11 bases lay in between. CDR3 size: 16 residues.

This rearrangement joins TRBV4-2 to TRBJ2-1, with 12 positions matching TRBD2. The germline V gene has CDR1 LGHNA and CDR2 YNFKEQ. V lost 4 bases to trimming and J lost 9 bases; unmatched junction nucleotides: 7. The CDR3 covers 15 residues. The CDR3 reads CASSPRTSGIREQFF. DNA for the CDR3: TGTGCCAGCAGCCCCCGGACTAGCGGGATCCGTGAGCAGTTCTTC.

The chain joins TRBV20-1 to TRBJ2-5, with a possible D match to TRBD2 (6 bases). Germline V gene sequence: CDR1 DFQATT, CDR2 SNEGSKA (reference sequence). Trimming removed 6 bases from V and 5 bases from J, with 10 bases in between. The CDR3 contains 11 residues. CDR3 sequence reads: CSAGGPETQYF. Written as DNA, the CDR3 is TGCAGTGCCGGGGGACCGGAGACCCAGTACTTC.

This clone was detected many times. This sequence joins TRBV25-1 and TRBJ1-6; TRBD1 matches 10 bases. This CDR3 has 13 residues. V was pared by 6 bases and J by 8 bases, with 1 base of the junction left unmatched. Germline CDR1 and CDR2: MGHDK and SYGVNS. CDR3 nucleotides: TGTGCCAGCAGGGGGACAGGGGATTCACCCCTCCACTTT. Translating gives CASRGTGDSPLHF. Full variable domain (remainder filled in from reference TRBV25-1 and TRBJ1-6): EADIYQTPRYLVIGTGKKITLECSQTMGHDKMYWYQQDPGMELHLIHYSYGVNSTEKGDLSSESTVSRIRTEHFPLTLESARPSHTSQYLCASRGTGDSPLHFGNGTRLTVT.

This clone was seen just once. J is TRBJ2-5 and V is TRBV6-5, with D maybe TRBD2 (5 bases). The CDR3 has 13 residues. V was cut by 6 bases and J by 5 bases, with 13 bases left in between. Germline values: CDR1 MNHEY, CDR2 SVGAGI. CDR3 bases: TGTGCCAGCAGCCCTCTAGCTCGCGAGACCCAGTACTTC. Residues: CASSPLARETQYF.

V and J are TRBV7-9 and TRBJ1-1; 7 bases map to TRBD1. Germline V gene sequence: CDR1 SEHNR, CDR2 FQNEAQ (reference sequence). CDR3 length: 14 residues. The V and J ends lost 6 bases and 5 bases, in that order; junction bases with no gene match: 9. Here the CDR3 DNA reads TGTGCCAGCAGGGGAGAGGGGGCGCGGACTGAAGCTTTCTTT. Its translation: CASRGEGARTEAFF.

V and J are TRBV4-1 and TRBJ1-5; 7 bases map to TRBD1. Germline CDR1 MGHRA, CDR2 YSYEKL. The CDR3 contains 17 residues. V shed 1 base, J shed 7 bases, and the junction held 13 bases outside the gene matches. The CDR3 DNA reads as TGCGCCAGCAGCCAAGGCCTATTTCTACAGGGGAGGCAGCCCCAGCATTTT. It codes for CASSQGLFLQGRQPQHF.

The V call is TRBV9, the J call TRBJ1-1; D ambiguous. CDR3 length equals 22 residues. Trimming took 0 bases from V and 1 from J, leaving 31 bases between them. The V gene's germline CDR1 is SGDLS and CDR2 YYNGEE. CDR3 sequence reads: CASSVGISPSPVIVSGNTEAFF. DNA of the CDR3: TGTGCCAGCAGCGTAGGTATTAGTCCCTCCCCCGTCATCGTCAGTGGGAACACTGAAGCTTTCTTT.

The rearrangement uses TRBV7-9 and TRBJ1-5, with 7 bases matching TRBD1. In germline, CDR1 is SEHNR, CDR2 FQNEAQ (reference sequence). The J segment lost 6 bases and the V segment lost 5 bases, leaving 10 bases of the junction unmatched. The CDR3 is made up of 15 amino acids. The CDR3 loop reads CASSPGQATFQPQHF. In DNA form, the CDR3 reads TGTGCCAGCAGCCCTGGACAGGCCACCTTTCAGCCCCAGCATTTT.

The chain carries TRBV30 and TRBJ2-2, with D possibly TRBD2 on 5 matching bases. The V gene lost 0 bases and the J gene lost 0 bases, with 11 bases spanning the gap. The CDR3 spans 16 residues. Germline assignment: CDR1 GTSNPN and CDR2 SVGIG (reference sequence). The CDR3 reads CAWSVTRTSNTGELFF. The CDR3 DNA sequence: TGTGCCTGGAGTGTAACCCGGACTTCGAACACCGGGGAGCTGTTTTTT.

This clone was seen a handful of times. The CDR3 region is CASSFGETEAFF. In nucleotides, the CDR3 is TGTGCCAGCAGCTTCGGGGAAACTGAAGCTTTCTTT. V is TRBV7-9 and J is TRBJ1-1; no reliable D call. Germline-derived CDR1 and CDR2 are SEHNR and FQNEAQ (reference sequence). The V end lost 3 bases, the J end lost 5 bases, and 7 bases lay between the germline ends. The CDR3 has 12 residues.

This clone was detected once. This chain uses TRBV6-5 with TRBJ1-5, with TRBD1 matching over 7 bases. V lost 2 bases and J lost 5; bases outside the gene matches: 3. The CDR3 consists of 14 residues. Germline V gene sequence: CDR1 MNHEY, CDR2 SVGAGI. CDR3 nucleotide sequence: TGTGCCAGCAGTTACGGGACAGCCTATCAGCCCCAGCATTTT. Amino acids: CASSYGTAYQPQHF.

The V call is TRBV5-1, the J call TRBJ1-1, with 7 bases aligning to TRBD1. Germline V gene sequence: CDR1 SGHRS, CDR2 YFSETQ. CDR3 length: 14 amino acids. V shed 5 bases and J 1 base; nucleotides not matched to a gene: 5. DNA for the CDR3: TGCGCCAGCAGTCACGGACAGGAGAACACTGAAGCTTTCTTT. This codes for CASSHGQENTEAFF.